These T cell receptor beta chains were read from a single sample in a study of T cell repertoires in cytomegalovirus infection. TCRdb independently ran MiXCR on the reads; one entry per CDR3 protein. The sample contains some 180,000 distinct CDR3 sequences, 8% to 10% of which appear only once. The sequencing sample was made of PBMCs. All receptors derive from a human donor in good health (CMV status not recorded). Some clones in this sample may be carry-over from other donors' samples. Both conserved end residues are part of each CDR3. D genes are given only for firm matches. The size entry is marked missing in some rows and otherwise reads once, few, many or a size class.

V gene: TRBV5-6; CDR3 length: 13; J gene: TRBJ1-5; clone size: -; D gene: -; CDR3 protein: CASSLGVVQPQHF; CDR3 DNA: TGTGCCAGCAGCTTGGGGGTCGTGCAGCCCCAGCATTTT
V gene: TRBV5-1; CDR3 length: 15; J gene: TRBJ2-1; clone size: -; D gene: TRBD1; CDR3 protein: CASSLGQSRYNEQFF; CDR3 DNA: TGCGCCAGCAGCCTGGGACAGTCGCGCTACAATGAGCAGTTCTTC
V gene: TRBV11-2; CDR3 length: 16; J gene: TRBJ2-5; clone size: many; D gene: TRBD2; CDR3 protein: CASSPLRLAGTETQYF; CDR3 DNA: TGTGCCAGCAGCCCGTTAAGACTAGCGGGAACGGAGACCCAGTACTTC
V gene: TRBV29-1; CDR3 length: 15; J gene: TRBJ2-1; clone size: -; D gene: TRBD2; CDR3 protein: CSVEDSLAGGGEQFF; CDR3 DNA: TGCAGCGTTGAAGATTCACTAGCGGGGGGGGGTGAGCAGTTCTTC
V gene: TRBV6-2/TRBV6-3; CDR3 length: 14; J gene: TRBJ2-1; clone size: many; D gene: -; CDR3 protein: CASSYSLENNEQFF; CDR3 DNA: TGTGCCAGCAGTTACTCTTTGGAAAACAATGAGCAGTTCTTC
V gene: TRBV20-1; CDR3 length: 15; J gene: TRBJ2-7; clone size: -; D gene: -; CDR3 protein: CSARASRGMFSEQYF; CDR3 DNA: TGCAGTGCTAGAGCTTCGCGGGGTATGTTTTCCGAGCAGTACTTC
V gene: TRBV12-3/TRBV12-4; CDR3 length: 15; J gene: TRBJ1-1; clone size: many; D gene: -; CDR3 protein: CASTLMVGGSTEAFF; CDR3 DNA: TGTGCCAGCACTCTTATGGTTGGAGGAAGCACTGAAGCTTTCTTT
V gene: TRBV7-2; CDR3 length: 18; J gene: TRBJ2-3; clone size: many; D gene: TRBD2; CDR3 protein: CASSPLLWPIAGGHTQYF; CDR3 DNA: TGTGCCAGCAGCCCCCTTTTATGGCCTATAGCGGGAGGCCATACGCAGTATTTT
V gene: TRBV18; CDR3 length: 13; J gene: TRBJ2-7; clone size: few; D gene: -; CDR3 protein: CASSPAVIYEQYF; CDR3 DNA: TGTGCCAGCTCACCAGCTGTGATTTACGAGCAGTACTTC
V gene: TRBV10-2; CDR3 length: 17; J gene: TRBJ2-5; clone size: many; D gene: -; CDR3 protein: CASSDVALRGPQETQYF; CDR3 DNA: TGCGCCAGCAGTGATGTGGCACTAAGAGGACCACAAGAGACCCAGTACTTC
V gene: TRBV28; CDR3 length: 15; J gene: TRBJ2-1; clone size: few; D gene: -; CDR3 protein: CASSVQALHYNEQFF; CDR3 DNA: TGTGCCAGCAGTGTACAGGCTCTCCATTACAATGAGCAGTTCTTC
V gene: TRBV7-2; CDR3 length: 14; J gene: TRBJ2-1; clone size: many; D gene: -; CDR3 protein: CASSPPGGYNEQFF; CDR3 DNA: TGTGCCAGCAGCCCGCCCGGCGGGTACAATGAGCAGTTCTTC
V gene: TRBV5-4; CDR3 length: 14; J gene: TRBJ2-1; clone size: -; D gene: -; CDR3 protein: CASSSWGLAAEQFF; CDR3 DNA: TGTGCCAGCAGCTCCTGGGGGCTTGCAGCCGAGCAGTTCTTC
V gene: TRBV10-3; CDR3 length: 13; J gene: TRBJ1-1; clone size: few; D gene: -; CDR3 protein: CAIRGLLNTEAFF; CDR3 DNA: TGTGCCATCAGAGGGTTGTTGAACACTGAAGCTTTCTTT
V gene: TRBV7-8; CDR3 length: 16; J gene: TRBJ2-7; clone size: many; D gene: -; CDR3 protein: CASSSARGSGGYEQYF; CDR3 DNA: TGTGCCAGCAGCTCAGCGAGGGGGTCGGGGGGCTACGAGCAGTACTTC
V gene: TRBV30; CDR3 length: 12; J gene: TRBJ2-7; clone size: -; D gene: -; CDR3 protein: CAFQALTPEQYF; CDR3 DNA: TGTGCCTTCCAAGCTTTAACCCCCGAGCAGTACTTC
V gene: TRBV5-1; CDR3 length: 18; J gene: TRBJ2-3; clone size: -; D gene: TRBD2; CDR3 protein: CASSSTTGTSGFTDTQYF; CDR3 DNA: TGCGCCAGCAGCTCTACTACCGGGACTAGCGGCTTCACAGATACGCAGTATTTT
V gene: TRBV12-5; CDR3 length: 17; J gene: TRBJ1-4; clone size: many; D gene: -; CDR3 protein: CASGLVPAPGSNEKLFF; CDR3 DNA: TGTGCTAGTGGTTTGGTACCCGCCCCAGGGAGTAATGAAAAACTGTTTTTT
V gene: TRBV12-3/TRBV12-4; CDR3 length: 17; J gene: TRBJ2-1; clone size: many; D gene: TRBD2; CDR3 protein: CASSLALAGDLQDEQFF; CDR3 DNA: TGTGCCAGCAGTTTAGCGCTGGCGGGAGATCTTCAGGATGAGCAGTTCTTC
V gene: TRBV9; CDR3 length: 15; J gene: TRBJ2-1; clone size: many; D gene: TRBD2; CDR3 protein: CASSVGTSGNNEQFF; CDR3 DNA: TGTGCCAGCAGCGTTGGTACTAGCGGGAACAATGAGCAGTTCTTC
V gene: TRBV7-2; CDR3 length: 14; J gene: TRBJ1-1; clone size: -; D gene: -; CDR3 protein: CASSLEGGYTEAFF; CDR3 DNA: TGTGCCAGCAGCTTAGAAGGGGGTTACACTGAAGCTTTCTTT
V gene: TRBV20-1; CDR3 length: 15; J gene: TRBJ2-1; clone size: few; D gene: -; CDR3 protein: CSAREGTISYNEQFF; CDR3 DNA: TGCAGTGCTAGAGAAGGGACCATCTCCTACAATGAGCAGTTCTTC
V gene: TRBV20-1; CDR3 length: 14; J gene: TRBJ2-1; clone size: few; D gene: TRBD2; CDR3 protein: CSAIGSAGVHEQFF; CDR3 DNA: TGCAGTGCTATAGGTTCGGCGGGAGTACATGAGCAGTTCTTC
V gene: TRBV28; CDR3 length: 15; J gene: TRBJ1-6; clone size: many; D gene: TRBD1; CDR3 protein: CASSLQQGNRSPLHF; CDR3 DNA: TGTGCCAGCAGCCTTCAACAGGGGAATCGATCACCCCTCCACTTT
V gene: TRBV19; CDR3 length: 16; J gene: TRBJ1-1; clone size: -; D gene: TRBD1; CDR3 protein: CASSPRTGATNTEAFF; CDR3 DNA: TGTGCCAGTAGTCCGCGGACAGGGGCGACGAACACTGAAGCTTTCTTT
V gene: TRBV2; CDR3 length: 14; J gene: TRBJ1-2; clone size: few; D gene: -; CDR3 protein: CASSEEGSNYGYTF; CDR3 DNA: TGTGCCAGCAGTGAAGAGGGATCTAACTATGGCTACACCTTC
V gene: TRBV9; CDR3 length: 15; J gene: TRBJ2-3; clone size: -; D gene: TRBD2; CDR3 protein: CASSHSGESTDTQYF; CDR3 DNA: TGTGCCAGCAGCCATAGCGGGGAAAGCACAGATACGCAGTATTTT
V gene: TRBV7-2; CDR3 length: 14; J gene: TRBJ1-1; clone size: many; D gene: -; CDR3 protein: CASSQRDRRAEAFF; CDR3 DNA: TGTGCCAGCAGCCAAAGGGATAGGAGGGCTGAAGCTTTCTTT
V gene: TRBV7-2; CDR3 length: 16; J gene: TRBJ2-3; clone size: many; D gene: TRBD2; CDR3 protein: CASTIWTSGVTDTQYF; CDR3 DNA: TGTGCCAGCACCATATGGACTAGCGGGGTCACAGATACGCAGTATTTT
V gene: TRBV6-2/TRBV6-3; CDR3 length: 16; J gene: TRBJ2-2; clone size: many; D gene: TRBD1; CDR3 protein: CASSHPGTGGAGELFF; CDR3 DNA: TGTGCCAGCAGCCACCCCGGGACAGGGGGTGCCGGGGAGCTGTTTTTT
V gene: TRBV12-3/TRBV12-4; CDR3 length: 16; J gene: TRBJ1-3; clone size: -; D gene: -; CDR3 protein: CAGSSPPLSYGNTIYF; CDR3 DNA: TGTGCCGGCAGTTCCCCACCTTTATCGTACGGAAACACCATATATTTT
V gene: TRBV6-1; CDR3 length: 15; J gene: TRBJ1-4; clone size: many; D gene: TRBD1; CDR3 protein: CASIGPGQDYEKLFF; CDR3 DNA: TGTGCCAGCATTGGACCGGGACAGGATTATGAAAAACTGTTTTTT
V gene: TRBV27; CDR3 length: 16; J gene: TRBJ1-1; clone size: -; D gene: -; CDR3 protein: CASSRNREARDTEAFF; CDR3 DNA: TGTGCCAGCAGTCGTAACAGGGAAGCGAGGGACACTGAAGCTTTCTTT
V gene: TRBV7-2; CDR3 length: 17; J gene: TRBJ1-2; clone size: many; D gene: TRBD1; CDR3 protein: CASSSGDLPGTGYGYTF; CDR3 DNA: TGTGCCAGCAGCTCCGGAGATTTACCCGGGACAGGGTATGGCTACACCTTC
V gene: TRBV6-2/TRBV6-3; CDR3 length: 14; J gene: TRBJ1-1; clone size: many; D gene: TRBD1; CDR3 protein: CASTWGQGITEAFF; CDR3 DNA: TGTGCCAGCACCTGGGGACAGGGTATAACTGAAGCTTTCTTT
V gene: TRBV28; CDR3 length: 16; J gene: TRBJ2-1; clone size: many; D gene: TRBD2; CDR3 protein: CASSLATSGVYNEQFF; CDR3 DNA: TGTGCCAGCAGTCTTGCCACTAGCGGGGTATACAATGAGCAGTTCTTC
V gene: TRBV28; CDR3 length: 16; J gene: TRBJ2-5; clone size: many; D gene: TRBD1; CDR3 protein: CASSSLRTGEKETQYF; CDR3 DNA: TGTGCCAGCAGTTCTCTTCGGACAGGGGAAAAAGAGACCCAGTACTTC
V gene: TRBV12-3/TRBV12-4; CDR3 length: 12; J gene: TRBJ2-1; clone size: -; D gene: -; CDR3 protein: CAGSLGPGLSFF; CDR3 DNA: TGTGCCGGCAGTTTAGGGCCGGGACTCAGCTTCTTC
V gene: TRBV11-1; CDR3 length: 15; J gene: TRBJ2-1; clone size: many; D gene: TRBD2; CDR3 protein: CASSSLAGQYNEQFF; CDR3 DNA: TGTGCCAGCAGCTCACTAGCGGGACAGTACAATGAGCAGTTCTTC
V gene: TRBV28; CDR3 length: 13; J gene: TRBJ2-3; clone size: few; D gene: -; CDR3 protein: CASSLSGPAIEYF; CDR3 DNA: TGTGCCAGCAGTTTATCCGGGCCCGCGATAGAGTATTTT
V gene: TRBV11-2; CDR3 length: 13; J gene: TRBJ2-2; clone size: many; D gene: -; CDR3 protein: CASTTANTGELFF; CDR3 DNA: TGTGCCAGCACGACAGCGAACACCGGGGAGCTGTTTTTT
V gene: TRBV6-1; CDR3 length: 13; J gene: TRBJ1-2; clone size: few; D gene: -; CDR3 protein: CASSPGMNYGYTF; CDR3 DNA: TGTGCCAGCAGCCCAGGGATGAACTATGGCTACACCTTC
V gene: TRBV29-1; CDR3 length: 15; J gene: TRBJ2-3; clone size: few; D gene: TRBD2; CDR3 protein: CSVVLAGAAGDTQYF; CDR3 DNA: TGCAGCGTTGTACTAGCGGGAGCAGCCGGAGATACGCAGTATTTT
V gene: TRBV7-2; CDR3 length: 15; J gene: TRBJ2-2; clone size: many; D gene: -; CDR3 protein: CASSLLAPNTGELFF; CDR3 DNA: TGTGCCAGCAGCTTACTAGCGCCGAACACCGGGGAGCTGTTTTTT
V gene: TRBV28; CDR3 length: 12; J gene: TRBJ2-1; clone size: few; D gene: -; CDR3 protein: CASAYGGNEQFF; CDR3 DNA: TGTGCCAGTGCCTATGGGGGAAATGAGCAGTTCTTC
V gene: TRBV6-2/TRBV6-3; CDR3 length: 16; J gene: TRBJ2-3; clone size: many; D gene: -; CDR3 protein: CASSRGSAASTDTQYF; CDR3 DNA: TGTGCCAGCAGCAGGGGCAGCGCTGCTAGCACAGATACGCAGTATTTT